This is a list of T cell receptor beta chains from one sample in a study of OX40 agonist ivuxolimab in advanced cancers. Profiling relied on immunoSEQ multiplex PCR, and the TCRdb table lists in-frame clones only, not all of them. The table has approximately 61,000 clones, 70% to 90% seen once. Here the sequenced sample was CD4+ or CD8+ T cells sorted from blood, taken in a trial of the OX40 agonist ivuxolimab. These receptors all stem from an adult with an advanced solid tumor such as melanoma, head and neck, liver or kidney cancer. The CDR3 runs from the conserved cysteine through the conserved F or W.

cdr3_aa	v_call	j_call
CAIQGAGNQPQHF	TRBV6-5	TRBJ1-5
CASSRGVGLYNEQFF	TRBV14	TRBJ2-1
CASSQGQANTGELFF	TRBV14	TRBJ2-2
CASSLSGPPYEQYF	TRBV5-4	TRBJ2-7
CASSLGQENTGELFF	TRBV18	TRBJ2-2
CAWSFLAGEQYF	TRBV30	TRBJ2-7
CASSLWTSVETQYF	TRBV4-2	TRBJ2-5
CASSDGVHSGNTIYF	TRBV10-1	TRBJ1-3
CASSQLGGMYTEAFF	TRBV18	TRBJ1-1
CASRGTVNTEAFF	TRBV11-2	TRBJ1-1
CASSFDPSRERNQPQHF	TRBV7-9	TRBJ1-5
CASSLSTSGPPYEQYF	TRBV7-9	TRBJ2-7
CASSQERTLLRESCTF	TRBV14	TRBJ1-2
CASSVLAGDTGELFF	TRBV9	TRBJ2-2
CASSLRGAGGSYEQYF	TRBV5-6	TRBJ2-7
CASSSQGLAGGVTQYF	TRBV28	TRBJ2-3